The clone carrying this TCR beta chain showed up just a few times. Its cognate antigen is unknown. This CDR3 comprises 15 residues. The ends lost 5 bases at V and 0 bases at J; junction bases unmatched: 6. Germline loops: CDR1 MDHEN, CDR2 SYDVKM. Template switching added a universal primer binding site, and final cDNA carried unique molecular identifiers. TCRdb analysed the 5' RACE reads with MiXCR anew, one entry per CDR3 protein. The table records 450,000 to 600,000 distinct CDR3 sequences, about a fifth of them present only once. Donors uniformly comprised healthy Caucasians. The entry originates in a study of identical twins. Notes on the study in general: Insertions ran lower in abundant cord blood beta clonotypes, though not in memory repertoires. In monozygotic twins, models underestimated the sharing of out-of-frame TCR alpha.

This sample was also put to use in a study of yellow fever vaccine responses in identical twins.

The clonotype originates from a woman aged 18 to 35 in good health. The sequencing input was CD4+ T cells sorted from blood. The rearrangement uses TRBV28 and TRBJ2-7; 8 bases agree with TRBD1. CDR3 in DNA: TGTGCCAGCAGTCCGCGGGACAGGTTCTCCTACGAGCAGTACTTC. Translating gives CASSPRDRFSYEQYF.